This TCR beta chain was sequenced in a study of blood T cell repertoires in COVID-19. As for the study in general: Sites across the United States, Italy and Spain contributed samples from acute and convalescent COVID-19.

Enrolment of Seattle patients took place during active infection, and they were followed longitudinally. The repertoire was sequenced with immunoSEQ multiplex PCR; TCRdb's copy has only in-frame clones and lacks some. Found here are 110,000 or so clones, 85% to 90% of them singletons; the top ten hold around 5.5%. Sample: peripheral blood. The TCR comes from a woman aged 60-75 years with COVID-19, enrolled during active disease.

The CDR3 DNA follows: TGTGCCAGCAGCCCATTAGACAGGGCGAACACTGAAGCTTTCTTT. It translates to CASSPLDRANTEAFF. The chain is built from TRBV7-8 and TRBJ1-1; 7 nucleotides align to TRBD1. This CDR3 region has 15 residues. Germline CDR1 and CDR2: SGHVS and FQNEAQ. V shed 5 bases, J shed 1 base, and the junction held 7 bases outside the gene matches.